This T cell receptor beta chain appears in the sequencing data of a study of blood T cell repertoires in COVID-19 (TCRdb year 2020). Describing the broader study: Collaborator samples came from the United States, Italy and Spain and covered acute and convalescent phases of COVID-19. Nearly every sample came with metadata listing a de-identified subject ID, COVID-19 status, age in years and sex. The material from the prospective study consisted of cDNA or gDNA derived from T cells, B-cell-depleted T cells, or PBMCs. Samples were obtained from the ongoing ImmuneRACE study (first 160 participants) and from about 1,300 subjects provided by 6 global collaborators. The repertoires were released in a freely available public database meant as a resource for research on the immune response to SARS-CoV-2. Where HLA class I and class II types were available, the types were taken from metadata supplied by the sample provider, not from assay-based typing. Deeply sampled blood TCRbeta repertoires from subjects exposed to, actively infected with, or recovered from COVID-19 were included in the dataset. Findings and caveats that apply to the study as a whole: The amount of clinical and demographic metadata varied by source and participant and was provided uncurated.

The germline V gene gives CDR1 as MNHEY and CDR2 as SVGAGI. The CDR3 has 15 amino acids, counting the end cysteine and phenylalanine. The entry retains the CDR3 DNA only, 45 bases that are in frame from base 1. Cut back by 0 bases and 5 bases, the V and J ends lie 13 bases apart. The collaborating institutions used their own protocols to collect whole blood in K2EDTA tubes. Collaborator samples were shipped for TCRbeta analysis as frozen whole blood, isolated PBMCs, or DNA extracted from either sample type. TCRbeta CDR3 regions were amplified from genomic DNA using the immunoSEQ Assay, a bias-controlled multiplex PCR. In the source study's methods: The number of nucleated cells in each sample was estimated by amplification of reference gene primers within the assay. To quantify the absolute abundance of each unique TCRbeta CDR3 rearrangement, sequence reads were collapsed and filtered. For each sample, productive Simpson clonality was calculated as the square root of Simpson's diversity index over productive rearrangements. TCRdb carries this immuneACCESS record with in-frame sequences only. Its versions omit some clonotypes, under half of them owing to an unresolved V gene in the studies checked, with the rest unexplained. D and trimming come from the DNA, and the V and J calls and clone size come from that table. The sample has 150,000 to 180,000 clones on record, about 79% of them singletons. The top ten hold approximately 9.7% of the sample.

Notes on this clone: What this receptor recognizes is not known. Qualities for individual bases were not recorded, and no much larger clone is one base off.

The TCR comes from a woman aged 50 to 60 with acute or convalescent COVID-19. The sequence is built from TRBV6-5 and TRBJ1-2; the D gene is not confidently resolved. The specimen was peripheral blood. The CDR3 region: CASSYSINTPYGYTF. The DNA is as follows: TGTGCCAGCAGTTACTCGATTAACACCCCATATGGCTACACCTTC.